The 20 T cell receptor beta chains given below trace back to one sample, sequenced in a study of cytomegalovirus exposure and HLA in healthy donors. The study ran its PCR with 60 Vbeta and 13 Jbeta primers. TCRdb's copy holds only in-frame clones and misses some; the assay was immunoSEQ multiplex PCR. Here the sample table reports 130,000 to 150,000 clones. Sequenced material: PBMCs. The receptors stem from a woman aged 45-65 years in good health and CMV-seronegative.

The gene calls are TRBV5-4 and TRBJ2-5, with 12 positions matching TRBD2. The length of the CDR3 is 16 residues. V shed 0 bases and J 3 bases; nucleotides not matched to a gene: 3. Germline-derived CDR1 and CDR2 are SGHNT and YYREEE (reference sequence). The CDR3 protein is CASSLGLAGEKETQYF. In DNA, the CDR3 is TGTGCCAGCAGCTTGGGACTAGCGGGGGAGAAAGAGACCCAGTACTTC. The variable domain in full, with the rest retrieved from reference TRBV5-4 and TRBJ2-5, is ETGVTQSPTHLIKTRGQQVTLRCSSQSGHNTVSWYQQALGQGPQFIFQYYREEENGRGNFPPRFSGLQFPNYSSELNVNALELDDSALYLCASSLGLAGEKETQYFGPGTRLLVL.

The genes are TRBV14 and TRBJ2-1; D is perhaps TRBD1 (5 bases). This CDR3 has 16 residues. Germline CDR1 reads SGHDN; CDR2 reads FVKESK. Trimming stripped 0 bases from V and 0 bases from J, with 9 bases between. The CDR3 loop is CASSQETVVSYNEQFF. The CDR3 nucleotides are TGTGCCAGCAGCCAAGAGACAGTGGTCTCCTACAATGAGCAGTTCTTC.

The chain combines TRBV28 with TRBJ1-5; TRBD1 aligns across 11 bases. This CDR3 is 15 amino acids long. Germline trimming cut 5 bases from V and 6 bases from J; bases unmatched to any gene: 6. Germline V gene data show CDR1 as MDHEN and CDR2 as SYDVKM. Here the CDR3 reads CASSPRTGGFQPQHF. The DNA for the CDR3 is TGTGCCAGCAGTCCACGGACAGGGGGCTTTCAGCCCCAGCATTTT.

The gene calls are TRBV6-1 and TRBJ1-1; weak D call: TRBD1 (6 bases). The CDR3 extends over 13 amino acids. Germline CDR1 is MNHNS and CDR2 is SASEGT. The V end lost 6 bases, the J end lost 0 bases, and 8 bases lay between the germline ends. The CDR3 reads CASRRGMNTEAFF. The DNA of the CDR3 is TGTGCCAGCAGAAGGGGGATGAACACTGAAGCTTTCTTT.

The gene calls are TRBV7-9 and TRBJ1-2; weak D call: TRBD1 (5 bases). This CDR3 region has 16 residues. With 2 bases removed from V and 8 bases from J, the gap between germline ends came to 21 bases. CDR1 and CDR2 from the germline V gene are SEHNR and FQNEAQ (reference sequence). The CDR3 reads CASSLFVGTNPAGYTF. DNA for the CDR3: TGTGCCAGCAGCTTATTTGTAGGGACTAATCCGGCAGGCTACACCTTC.

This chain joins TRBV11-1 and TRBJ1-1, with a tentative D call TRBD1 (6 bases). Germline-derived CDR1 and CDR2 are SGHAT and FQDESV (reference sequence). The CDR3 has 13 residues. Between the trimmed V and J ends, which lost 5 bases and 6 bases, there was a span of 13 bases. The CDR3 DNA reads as TGTGCCAGCAGCCAACAGGGAAATTCTGAAGCTTTCTTT. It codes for CASSQQGNSEAFF. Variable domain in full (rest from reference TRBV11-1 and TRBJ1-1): EAEVAQSPRYKITEKSQAVAFWCDPISGHATLYWYRQILGQGPELLVQFQDESVVDDSQLPKDRFSAERLKGVDSTLKIQPAELGDSAMYLCASSQQGNSEAFFGQGTRLTVV.

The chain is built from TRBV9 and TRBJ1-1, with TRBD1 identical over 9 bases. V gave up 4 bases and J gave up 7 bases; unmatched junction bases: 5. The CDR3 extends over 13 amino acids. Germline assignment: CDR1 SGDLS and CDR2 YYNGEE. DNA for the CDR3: TGTGCCAGCAGCATACAGGGGGCTGGTGAAGCTTTCTTT. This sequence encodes CASSIQGAGEAFF.

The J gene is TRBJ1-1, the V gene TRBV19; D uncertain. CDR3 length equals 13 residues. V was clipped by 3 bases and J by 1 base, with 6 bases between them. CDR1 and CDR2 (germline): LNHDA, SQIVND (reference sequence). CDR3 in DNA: TGTGCCAGTAGTATCTACGGGAACACTGAAGCTTTCTTT. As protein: CASSIYGNTEAFF.

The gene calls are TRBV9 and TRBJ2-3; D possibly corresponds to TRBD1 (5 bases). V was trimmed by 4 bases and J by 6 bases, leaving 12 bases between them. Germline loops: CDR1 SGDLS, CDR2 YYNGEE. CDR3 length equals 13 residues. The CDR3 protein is CASSRQRWDTQYF. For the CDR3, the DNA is TGTGCCAGCAGCCGACAGAGGTGGGATACGCAGTATTTT.

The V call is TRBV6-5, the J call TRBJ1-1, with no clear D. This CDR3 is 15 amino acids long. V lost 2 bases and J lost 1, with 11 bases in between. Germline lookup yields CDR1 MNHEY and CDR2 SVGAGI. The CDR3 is CASSYTTRGNTEAFF. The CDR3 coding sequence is TGTGCCAGCAGTTACACGACGAGAGGGAACACTGAAGCTTTCTTT.

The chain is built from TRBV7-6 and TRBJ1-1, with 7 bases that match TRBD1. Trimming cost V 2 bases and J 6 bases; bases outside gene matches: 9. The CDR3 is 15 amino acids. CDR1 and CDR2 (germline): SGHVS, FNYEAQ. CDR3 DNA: TGTGCCAGCAGCTTAAGTCAGGGGGTATGGGCTGAAGCTTTCTTT. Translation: CASSLSQGVWAEAFF. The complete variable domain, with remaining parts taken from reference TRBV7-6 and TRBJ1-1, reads GAGVSQSPRYKVTKRGQDVALRCDPISGHVSLYWYRQALGQGPEFLTYFNYEAQQDKSGLPNDRFSAERPEGSISTLTIQRTEQRDSAMYRCASSLSQGVWAEAFFGQGTRLTVV.

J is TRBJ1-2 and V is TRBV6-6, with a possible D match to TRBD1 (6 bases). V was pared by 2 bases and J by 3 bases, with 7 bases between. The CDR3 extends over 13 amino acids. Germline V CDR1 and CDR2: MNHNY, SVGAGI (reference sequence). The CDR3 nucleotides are TGTGCCAGCAGTTACAACAGGGACTATGGCTACACCTTC. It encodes CASSYNRDYGYTF.

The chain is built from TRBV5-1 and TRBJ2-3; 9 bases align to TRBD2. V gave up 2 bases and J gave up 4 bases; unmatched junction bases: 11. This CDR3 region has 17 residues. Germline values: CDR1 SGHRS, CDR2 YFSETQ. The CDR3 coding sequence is TGCGCCAGCAGCTTAAGGACTAGCGTCCGTAATGCAGATACGCAGTATTTT. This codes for CASSLRTSVRNADTQYF.

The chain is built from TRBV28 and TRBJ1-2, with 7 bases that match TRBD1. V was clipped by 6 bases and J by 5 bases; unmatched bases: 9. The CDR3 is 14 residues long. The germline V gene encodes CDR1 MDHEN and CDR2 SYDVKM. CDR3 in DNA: TGTGCCAGCAGCCCACAGGGGAGAGGATATGGCTACACCTTC. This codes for CASSPQGRGYGYTF.

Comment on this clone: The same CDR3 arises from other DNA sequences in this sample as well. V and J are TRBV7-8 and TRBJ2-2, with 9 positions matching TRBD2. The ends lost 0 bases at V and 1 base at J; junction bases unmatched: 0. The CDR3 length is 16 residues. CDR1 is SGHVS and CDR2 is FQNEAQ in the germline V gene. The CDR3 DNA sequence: TGTGCCAGCAGCTTAGCTAGCGGGGGGAACACCGGGGAGCTGTTTTTT. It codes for CASSLASGGNTGELFF. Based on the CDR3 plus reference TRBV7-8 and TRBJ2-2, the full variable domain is GAGVSQSPRYKVAKRGQDVALRCDPISGHVSLFWYQQALGQGPEFLTYFQNEAQLDKSGLPSDRFFAERPEGSVSTLKIQRTQQEDSAVYLCASSLASGGNTGELFFGEGSRLTVL.

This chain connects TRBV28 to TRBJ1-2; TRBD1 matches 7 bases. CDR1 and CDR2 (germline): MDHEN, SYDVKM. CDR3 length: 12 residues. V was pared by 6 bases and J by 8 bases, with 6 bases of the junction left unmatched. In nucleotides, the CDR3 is TGTGCCAGCAGCGACAGGGTGGGAGGCTACACCTTC. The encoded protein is CASSDRVGGYTF.

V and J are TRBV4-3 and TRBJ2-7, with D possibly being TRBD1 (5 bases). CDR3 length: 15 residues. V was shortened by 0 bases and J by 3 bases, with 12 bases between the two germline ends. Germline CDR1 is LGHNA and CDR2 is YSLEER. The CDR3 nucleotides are TGCGCCAGCAGCCAAGACCTGACAGAAATCTACGAGCAGTACTTC. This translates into CASSQDLTEIYEQYF.

The CDR3 bases are TGTGCCAGCACCACGACAGGGTCAAATCAGCCCCAGCATTTT. This translates into CASTTTGSNQPQHF. This chain links TRBV6-5 with TRBJ1-5; 7 bases match TRBD1. From germline, CDR1 is MNHEY and CDR2 SVGAGI. The CDR3 consists of 14 residues. V lost 7 bases, J lost 4 bases, and 7 bases stayed unmatched.

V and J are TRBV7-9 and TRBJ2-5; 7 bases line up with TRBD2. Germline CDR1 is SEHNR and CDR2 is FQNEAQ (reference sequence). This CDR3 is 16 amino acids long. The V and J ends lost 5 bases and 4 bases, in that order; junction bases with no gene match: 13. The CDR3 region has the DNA TGTGCCAGCAGCCTAGGAAGGGCGGGAGAACGAGAGACCCAGTACTTC. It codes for CASSLGRAGERETQYF.

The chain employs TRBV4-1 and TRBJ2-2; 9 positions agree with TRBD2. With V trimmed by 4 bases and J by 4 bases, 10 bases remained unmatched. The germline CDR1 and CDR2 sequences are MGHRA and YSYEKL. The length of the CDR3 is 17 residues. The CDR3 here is CASSLGGLAGITGELFF. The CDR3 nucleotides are TGCGCCAGCAGCCTAGGTGGGCTAGCGGGGATCACCGGGGAGCTGTTTTTT.